The 20 T cell receptor beta chains reported below all come from one sample, sequenced in a study of siplizumab effects on memory and regulatory T cells. Assay used: immunoSEQ multiplex PCR; TCRdb lists only in-frame clones, some missing. The top ten clones hold around 1.7% of a sample with around 110,000 clones, about 94% of them seen once. Input material: non-Treg CD4+ T cells sorted from blood. Receptors were obtained from a human donor in good health.

The rearrangement uses TRBV2 and TRBJ1-5, with D maybe TRBD1 (5 bases). Trimming took off 10 bases at V and 2 bases at J, with 15 bases between the two ends. Per germline, CDR1 SNHLY and CDR2 FYNNEI. The CDR3 sequence is 14 residues long. This CDR3 is CATGGGGGNQPQHF. The CDR3 nucleotides are TGTGCCACCGGTGGTGGGGGAGGCAATCAGCCCCAGCATTTT.

This rearrangement joins TRBV19 to TRBJ2-5, with 10 bases matching TRBD1. The CDR3 sequence is 13 residues long. Germline loops: CDR1 LNHDA, CDR2 SQIVND (reference sequence). Trimming removed 10 bases from V and 9 bases from J; junction bases left unmatched: 11. The CDR3 spells CATSGTGVRAQYF. CDR3 coding DNA: TGTGCCACCTCCGGGACAGGGGTTAGGGCCCAGTACTTC.

This clone was observed a handful of times. Other DNA sequences in this specimen translate into the identical CDR3. The J gene is TRBJ2-2, the V gene TRBV7-9, with a possible D match to TRBD1 (6 bases). With 1 base removed from V and 4 bases from J, the gap between germline ends came to 7 bases. This CDR3 spans 14 amino acids. Germline loops: CDR1 SEHNR, CDR2 FQNEAQ (reference sequence). CDR3 DNA: TGTGCCAGCAGCTTAGACAGGGCCACCGGGGAGCTGTTTTTT. Translated, it gives CASSLDRATGELFF.

The chain joins TRBV9 to TRBJ2-7, with D perhaps assigned TRBD1 or TRBD2 (6 bases each). Germline V CDR1 and CDR2: SGDLS, YYNGEE. The CDR3 contains 15 residues. Trimming took 2 bases from V and 7 from J, leaving 19 bases between them. CDR3 coding DNA: TGTGCCAGCAGCGTCGTGGGGGCCGGCGGAGGGGAGCAGTACTTC. This translates into CASSVVGAGGGEQYF.

This clone was observed once. The V call is TRBV4-1, the J call TRBJ2-1, with a weak D call TRBD2 (6 bases). The germline V gene encodes CDR1 MGHRA and CDR2 YSYEKL. The CDR3 is 14 amino acids. V was clipped by 2 bases and J by 6 bases, with 11 bases between them. In DNA, the CDR3 is TGCGCCAGCAGCCAATACGGGAGTGTCAATGAGCAGTTCTTC. This gives the protein CASSQYGSVNEQFF.

This chain connects TRBV27 to TRBJ1-1; TRBD1 agrees at 7 bases. The CDR3 covers 12 residues. The J segment lost 11 bases and the V segment lost 3 bases, leaving 6 bases of the junction unmatched. CDR1 MNHEY and CDR2 SMNVEV come from the germline V gene (reference sequence). The CDR3 region has the DNA TGTGCCAGCAGTTTGCTCAGGGGGAGGGCTTTCTTT. Protein: CASSLLRGRAFF.

The J gene is TRBJ2-1, the V gene TRBV10-3, with 13 bases aligning to TRBD2. The J segment lost 6 bases and the V segment lost 4 bases, leaving 6 bases of the junction unmatched. Per the germline V gene, CDR1 is ENHRY and CDR2 is SYGVKD. There are 16 residues in the CDR3. Here the CDR3 reads CAISAGTSGTSNEQFF. In nucleotides, the CDR3 is TGTGCCATCAGTGCGGGGACTAGCGGGACTTCCAATGAGCAGTTCTTC.

The genes are TRBV7-9 and TRBJ2-7; D unclear. Between the trimmed V and J ends, which lost 3 bases and 0 bases, there was a span of 9 bases. The germline V gene has CDR1 SEHNR and CDR2 FQNEAQ (reference sequence). The CDR3 contains 14 residues. CDR3 sequence (DNA): TGTGCCAGCAGCTTGCAAGGGTACTCCTACGAGCAGTACTTC. This encodes CASSLQGYSYEQYF. Supplemented by reference TRBV7-9 and TRBJ2-7, the full variable domain reads DTGVSQNPRHKITKRGQNVTFRCDPISEHNRLYWYRQTLGQGPEFLTYFQNEAQLEKSRLLSDRFSAERPKGSFSTLEIQRTEQGDSAMYLCASSLQGYSYEQYFGPGTRLTVT.

This sequence joins TRBV11-3 and TRBJ2-2; D possibly corresponds to TRBD2 (6 bases). Per germline, CDR1 SGHNT and CDR2 YENEEA. This CDR3 is 16 amino acids long. V was clipped by 5 bases and J by 7 bases, with 20 bases between them. The CDR3 nucleotides are TGTGCCAGCAGCCGCGGTCTGGCCGGGGGAAGCGGGGAGCTGTTTTTT. It yields the protein CASSRGLAGGSGELFF.

This chain connects TRBV19 to TRBJ1-2; D not certain. CDR1 LNHDA and CDR2 SQIVND come from the germline V gene (reference sequence). The CDR3 extends over 15 amino acids. The V gene lost 3 bases and the J gene lost 2 bases, with 13 bases spanning the gap. CDR3 amino acids: CASSILAGGNYGYTF. As DNA, the CDR3 is TGTGCCAGTAGTATCCTAGCAGGAGGAAACTATGGCTACACCTTC. The full variable domain, rest sourced from reference TRBV19 and TRBJ1-2, is DGGITQSPKYLFRKEGQNVTLSCEQNLNHDAMYWYRQDPGQGLRLIYYSQIVNDFQKGDIAEGYSVSREKKESFPLTVTSAQKNPTAFYLCASSILAGGNYGYTFGSGTRLTVV.

V and J are TRBV19 and TRBJ2-5, with 8 bases that match TRBD2. CDR3 length equals 15 residues. Germline CDR1 LNHDA, CDR2 SQIVND (reference sequence). After removal of 4 bases from V and 5 bases from J, the junction contained 9 bases not matched to a gene. The CDR3 reads CASSTHGGASETQYF. In nucleotides, the CDR3 is TGTGCCAGTAGTACTCACGGGGGGGCCTCGGAGACCCAGTACTTC.

In this sample, this clone turned up once. This chain links TRBV5-4 with TRBJ2-3; 10 bases are a match to TRBD2. V dropped 0 bases and J dropped 4; count of bases not matched to a gene: 5. CDR1 is SGHNT and CDR2 is YYREEE in the germline V gene (reference sequence). CDR3 length: 16 amino acids. CDR3 coding DNA: TGTGCCAGCAGCTTGGGAGGGACTAGCGTTGCAGATACGCAGTATTTT. Amino acid sequence: CASSLGGTSVADTQYF.

The gene calls are TRBV9 and TRBJ2-6; 7 nucleotides align to TRBD2. J gave up 1 base and V 3 bases, and 7 bases lay outside the gene matches. The CDR3 covers 17 residues. CDR1 is SGDLS and CDR2 is YYNGEE in the germline V gene. The CDR3 DNA reads TGTGCCAGCAGCGGGGGAGGGATCTGGTCTGGGGCCAACGTCCTGACTTTC. Protein product: CASSGGGIWSGANVLTF.

This sequence joins TRBV5-1 and TRBJ2-7, with 9 bases lining up with TRBD1. V was pared by 4 bases and J by 3 bases, with 5 bases of the junction left unmatched. CDR3 length: 14 amino acids. CDR1 is SGHRS and CDR2 is YFSETQ in the germline V gene. The CDR3 is CASSPGDRVYEQYF. CDR3 bases: TGCGCCAGCAGCCCCGGGGACAGGGTCTACGAGCAGTACTTC.

The chain joins TRBV7-9 to TRBJ2-7; 7 bases align to TRBD2. CDR3 length: 15 amino acids. Trimming at V came to 4 bases and at J to 1 base, leaving 7 bases not matched to a gene. Germline V CDR1 and CDR2: SEHNR, FQNEAQ (reference sequence). CDR3 DNA sequence: TGTGCCAGCAGCTCCGGGACTACTACTTCCTACGAGCAGTACTTC. Its translation: CASSSGTTTSYEQYF.

The CDR3 loop reads CAWSVGGSTDTQYF. CDR3 coding DNA: TGTGCCTGGAGTGTCGGCGGGAGCACAGATACGCAGTATTTT. V is TRBV30 and J is TRBJ2-3; tentative D call: TRBD2 (5 bases). CDR3 length equals 14 residues. The germline V and J ends were trimmed by 0 bases and 0 bases, with 7 bases remaining between them. Germline CDR1 and CDR2: GTSNPN and SVGIG (reference sequence).

This chain uses TRBV18 with TRBJ2-7; D is possibly TRBD2 (6 bases). Trimming cost V 3 bases and J 2 bases, with 14 bases left between them. CDR3 size: 15 residues. The germline V gene has CDR1 KGHSH and CDR2 LQKENI. The CDR3 DNA sequence: TGTGCCAGCTCACCCCCGGGACTGGAACCCTACGAGCAGTACTTC. Translation: CASSPPGLEPYEQYF.

This clone has only one observation. V and J are TRBV19 and TRBJ2-5; D unresolved. With 2 bases removed from V and 2 bases from J, the gap between germline ends came to 9 bases. This CDR3 is 14 amino acids long. Germline V CDR1 and CDR2: LNHDA, SQIVND (reference sequence). The CDR3 DNA sequence: TGTGCCAGTAGTATAAGACGAGAGCAAGAGACCCAGTACTTC. Protein product: CASSIRREQETQYF.

The chain recombines TRBV19 with TRBJ1-1; weak D call: TRBD1 (5 bases). The CDR3 length is 14 residues. V dropped 2 bases and J dropped 2 bases, with 9 bases sitting between them. Germline V gene data show CDR1 as LNHDA and CDR2 as SQIVND (reference sequence). The CDR3 DNA reads as TGTGCCAGTAGTATATTTCAGGGAAACACTGAAGCTTTCTTT. Its protein is CASSIFQGNTEAFF.

The V and J genes are TRBV25-1 and TRBJ2-2; D ambiguous. The germline V and J ends were trimmed by 4 bases and 5 bases, with 8 bases remaining between them. CDR1 and CDR2 from the germline V gene are MGHDK and SYGVNS. The CDR3 loop spans 13 amino acids. This CDR3 is CASSVAVTGELFF. The CDR3, as DNA: TGTGCCAGCAGTGTGGCAGTTACCGGGGAGCTGTTTTTT.